These 20 T cell receptor beta chains originate from one sample sequenced in a study of shared clonotypes between healthy human individuals. Profiling relied on immunoSEQ multiplex PCR, and the TCRdb table lists in-frame clones only, not all of them. This table has 1,400,000 or so clones, 98% appearing once. Sequencing was carried out using naive CD4+ T cells sorted from blood. Subset given: CD45RA+ positively selected. The receptor set was obtained from a man in his thirties or forties in good health.

The rearrangement joins TRBV4-1 to TRBJ2-2; 8 bases map to TRBD2. Losses at the gene ends were 5 bases for V and 8 bases for J; bases not matched to a gene: 22. CDR1 and CDR2 (germline): MGHRA, YSYEKL. The CDR3 covers 19 residues. Here the CDR3 DNA reads TGCGCCAGCAGCAAAAGTTTAGGGGACTATCCCGTAGCGGGAGGGGAGCTGTTTTTT. Translating it yields CASSKSLGDYPVAGGELFF.

This rearrangement joins TRBV7-9 to TRBJ2-5; D call uncertain. CDR1 is SEHNR, CDR2 FQNEAQ, per germline (reference sequence). Trimming pared 7 bases from V and 4 bases from J, leaving 7 bases between. CDR3 length equals 11 residues. The CDR3 spells CASTRLETQYF. DNA for the CDR3: TGTGCCAGCACGAGGCTAGAGACCCAGTACTTC.

The chain employs TRBV15 and TRBJ2-5, with D perhaps given as TRBD1 or TRBD2 (5 bases each). Trimming took 1 base from V and 7 from J, leaving 13 bases between them. There are 14 residues in the CDR3. CDR1 and CDR2 (germline): LNHNV, YYDKDF (reference sequence). CDR3 protein: CATSRGGDWGTQYF. DNA for the CDR3: TGTGCCACCAGCAGAGGAGGGGATTGGGGGACCCAGTACTTC.

The chain links TRBV6-6 to TRBJ2-3; D uncertain. In germline, CDR1 is MNHNY, CDR2 SVGAGI (reference sequence). V was clipped by 5 bases and J by 0 bases, with 9 bases between them. CDR3 size: 14 residues. CDR3 bases: TGTGCCAGCAGTCATTCGGACAGCACAGATACGCAGTATTTT. Protein product: CASSHSDSTDTQYF.

The chain's CDR3 is CASSPALTVPIQYF. Written as DNA, the CDR3 is TGTGCCAGCAGCCCAGCGCTCACGGTACCCATTCAGTACTTC. The V and J genes are TRBV9 and TRBJ2-4; D unresolved. The CDR3 runs 14 residues. Trimming cost V 4 bases and J 9 bases, with 17 bases left between them. Germline V gene sequence: CDR1 SGDLS, CDR2 YYNGEE.

As regards this clone: Other DNA sequences within the sample encode an identical CDR3. J is TRBJ2-1 and V is TRBV20-1; the match to TRBD1 covers 7 bases. In germline, CDR1 is DFQATT, CDR2 SNEGSKA (reference sequence). This CDR3 comprises 11 residues. After removal of 6 bases from V and 4 bases from J, the junction contained 0 bases not matched to a gene. CDR3 coding DNA: TGCAGTGCGGGACAGTACAATGAGCAGTTCTTC. It translates to CSAGQYNEQFF.

This clone has a single count. The chain joins TRBV5-5 to TRBJ2-1; a possible D gene is TRBD2 (6 bases). Between the trimmed V and J ends, which lost 4 bases and 4 bases, there was a span of 12 bases. Germline lookup yields CDR1 SGHKS and CDR2 YYEKEE (reference sequence). The CDR3 runs to 14 residues. CDR3 residues: CASSRGGGYNEQFF. The CDR3 nucleotides are TGTGCCAGCAGCCGAGGAGGAGGGTACAATGAGCAGTTCTTC.

This chain links TRBV7-3 with TRBJ2-1, with 8 nucleotides matching TRBD2. The V and J ends lost 1 base and 4 bases, in that order; junction bases with no gene match: 6. CDR3 length: 16 amino acids. The germline CDR1 and CDR2 sequences are SGHTA and FQGTGA. CDR3 DNA sequence: TGTGCCAGCAGCTTAAGGAGCGGGAGAGGATACAATGAGCAGTTCTTC. Protein product: CASSLRSGRGYNEQFF. Complete variable domain (other parts from reference TRBV7-3 and TRBJ2-1): GAGVSQTPSNKVTEKGKYVELRCDPISGHTALYWYRQSLGQGPEFLIYFQGTGAADDSGLPNDRFFAVRPEGSVSTLKIQRTERGDSAVYLCASSLRSGRGYNEQFFGPGTRLTVL.

The V gene is TRBV5-1, the J gene TRBJ1-2, with 7 positions matching TRBD1. This CDR3 region has 17 residues. The junction had 14 bases not matched to a gene; V was cut back by 0 bases and J by 6 bases. The V gene's germline CDR1 is SGHRS and CDR2 YFSETQ. CDR3 region: CASSLAFSQGVLNGYTF. For the CDR3, the DNA is TGCGCCAGCAGCTTGGCCTTTTCTCAGGGGGTCCTGAATGGCTACACCTTC.

This sequence joins TRBV28 and TRBJ2-7; D remains unclear. The V end lost 6 bases, the J end lost 4 bases, and 16 bases lay between the germline ends. The CDR3 is made up of 14 amino acids. CDR1 and CDR2 from the germline V gene are MDHEN and SYDVKM. CDR3 DNA: TGTGCCAGCAGCCCGATGGGTGTAGGATACGAGCAGTACTTC. It is translated as CASSPMGVGYEQYF.

V and J are TRBV7-8 and TRBJ2-7, with D possibly TRBD1 on 6 matching bases. The CDR3 consists of 15 residues. Trimming stripped 3 bases from V and 2 bases from J, with 14 bases between. Germline V gene data show CDR1 as SGHVS and CDR2 as FQNEAQ. CDR3 region: CASSFLGTPTYEQYF. The CDR3 DNA sequence: TGTGCCAGCAGCTTTCTGGGGACACCTACCTACGAGCAGTACTTC.

The J gene is TRBJ1-2, the V gene TRBV20-1; D is uncertain. The CDR3 length is 11 residues. The V end lost 5 bases, the J end lost 5 bases, and 9 bases lay between the germline ends. Germline assignment: CDR1 DFQATT and CDR2 SNEGSKA (reference sequence). Here the CDR3 DNA reads TGCAGTGCTCCTCTAAAATATGGCTACACCTTC. It yields the protein CSAPLKYGYTF.

The rearrangement links TRBV28 to TRBJ2-7; the D gene is possibly TRBD1 (6 bases). CDR1 MDHEN and CDR2 SYDVKM come from the germline V gene. The length of the CDR3 is 13 residues. The V end was cut by 3 bases, the J end by 3 bases, with 9 bases between. The CDR3 DNA is TGTGCCAGCAGTTTGACAGGATTCTACGAGCAGTACTTC. Encoded protein: CASSLTGFYEQYF.

The chain links TRBV25-1 to TRBJ2-7; 8 bases line up with TRBD2. This CDR3 is 14 amino acids long. V dropped 8 bases and J dropped 6; count of bases not matched to a gene: 12. Germline-derived CDR1 and CDR2 are MGHDK and SYGVNS. CDR3 in amino acids: CASGISGMGSEQYF. CDR3 in DNA: TGTGCCAGCGGAATTAGCGGGATGGGGAGCGAGCAGTACTTC.

This clone has only one observation. The rearrangement joins TRBV10-3 to TRBJ1-1; 12 bases align to TRBD1. The CDR3 contains 15 residues. The trim removed 9 bases at V and 5 bases at J, leaving 10 bases unmatched. In germline, CDR1 is ENHRY, CDR2 SYGVKD. CDR3 region: CAMAGTGGARTEAFF. CDR3 DNA: TGTGCCATGGCCGGGACAGGGGGCGCGAGGACTGAAGCTTTCTTT.

Comment on this clone: The junction departs from the called germline gene at one end, perhaps through a read error. CDR3 loop: CASSLGPDNEQFF. The CDR3 DNA reads TGTGCTAGCAGCTTAGGACCCGACAATGAGCAGTTCTTC. The genes are TRBV7-7 and TRBJ2-1, with D unresolved. The CDR3 length is 13 residues. Germline lookup yields CDR1 SSHAT and CDR2 FNYEAQ (reference sequence). Supplemented by reference TRBV7-7 and TRBJ2-1, the full variable domain reads GAGVSQSPRYKVTKRGQDVTLRCDPISSHATLYWYQQALGQGPEFLTYFNYEAQPDKSGLPSDRFSAERPEGSISTLTIQRTEQRDSAMYRCASSLGPDNEQFFGPGTRLTVL.

Comments on this clone: The same CDR3 arises from other DNA sequences in this sample as well. The chain links TRBV19 to TRBJ2-7, with 9 bases fitting TRBD2. Germline V gives CDR1 LNHDA, CDR2 SQIVND (reference sequence). The CDR3 has 14 residues. The V and J ends lost 3 bases and 4 bases, in that order; junction bases with no gene match: 4. CDR3 region: CASSIQREAYEQYF. For the CDR3, the DNA is TGTGCCAGTAGTATCCAGCGGGAGGCTTACGAGCAGTACTTC.

The chain links TRBV5-6 to TRBJ1-2; D remains unclear. CDR1 SGHDT and CDR2 YYEEEE come from the germline V gene. The V end was cut by 5 bases, the J end by 6 bases, with 11 bases between. This CDR3 is 12 amino acids long. DNA for the CDR3: TGTGCCAGCAGTTACGGGGTGGATGGCTACACCTTC. Protein sequence: CASSYGVDGYTF.

The J gene is TRBJ2-3, the V gene TRBV4-1; D gene uncertain. CDR3 length equals 16 residues. Germline CDR1 and CDR2: MGHRA and YSYEKL. V was trimmed by 3 bases and J by 2 bases, leaving 15 bases between them. The CDR3 DNA is TGCGCCAGCAGCCAGTCGAATATGGGCTTCACAGATACGCAGTATTTT. This sequence encodes CASSQSNMGFTDTQYF.

This chain uses TRBV6-6 with TRBJ2-3; 8 bases align to TRBD1. Germline CDR1 MNHNY, CDR2 SVGAGI (reference sequence). The CDR3 has 14 amino acids. V shed 7 bases, J shed 2 bases, and the junction held 5 bases outside the gene matches. This CDR3 reads CASIWTGSTDTQYF. The CDR3 bases are TGTGCCAGCATCTGGACAGGGTCCACAGATACGCAGTATTTT.